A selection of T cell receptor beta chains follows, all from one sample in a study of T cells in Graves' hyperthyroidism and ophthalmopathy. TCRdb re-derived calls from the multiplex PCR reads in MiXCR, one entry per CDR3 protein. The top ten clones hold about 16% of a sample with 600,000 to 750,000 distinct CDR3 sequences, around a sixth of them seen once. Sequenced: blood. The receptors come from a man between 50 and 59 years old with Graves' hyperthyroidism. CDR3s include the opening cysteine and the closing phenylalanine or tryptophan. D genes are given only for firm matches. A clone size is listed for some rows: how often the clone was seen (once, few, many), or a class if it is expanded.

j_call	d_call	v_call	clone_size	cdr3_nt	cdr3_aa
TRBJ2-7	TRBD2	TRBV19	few	TGTGCCAGTAGTTCACTCAGCTCTAGCGGGAGCTCCTACGAGCAGTACTTC	CASSSLSSSGSSYEQYF
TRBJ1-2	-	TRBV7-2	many	TGTGCCAGCAGCTTAGAAGAGGGCCTACTTGATGGCTACACCTTC	CASSLEEGLLDGYTF
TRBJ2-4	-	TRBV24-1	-	TGTGCCACCAGTGATAGTGGGGCGGGAAACATTCAGTACTTC	CATSDSGAGNIQYF
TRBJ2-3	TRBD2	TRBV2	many	TGTGCCAGCAGTGAATGGACTAGCGCTAGCACAGATACGCAGTATTTT	CASSEWTSASTDTQYF
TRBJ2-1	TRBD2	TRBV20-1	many	TGCAGTGCTAGTGAGGGCACTAGCGCCTACAATGAGCAGTTCTTC	CSASEGTSAYNEQFF
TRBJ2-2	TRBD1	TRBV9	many	TGTGCCAGCAGCGCCCAGGGGGCTCGGAACACCGGGGAGCTGTTTTTT	CASSAQGARNTGELFF
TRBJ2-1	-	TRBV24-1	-	TGTGCCACCAGTGACCCAAACTACAATGAGCAGTTCTTC	CATSDPNYNEQFF
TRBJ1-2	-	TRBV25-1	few	TGTGCCAGCACCCTCACAGCAACCTATGGCTACACCTTC	CASTLTATYGYTF
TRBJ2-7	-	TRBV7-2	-	TGTGCCAGCAGCACGCCGAAGCGATCGGTTTACGAGCAGTACTTC	CASSTPKRSVYEQYF
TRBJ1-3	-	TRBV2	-	TGTGCCAGCAAGGGGGATACTGGAAACACCATATATTTT	CASKGDTGNTIYF
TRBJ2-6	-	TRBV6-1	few	TGTGCCACCAAACTTGGGGCCAACGTCCTGACTTTC	CATKLGANVLTF
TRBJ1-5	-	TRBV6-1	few	TGTGCCAGCAGTGAGGGCGCAGGGTTGCAACAGCCCCAGCATTTT	CASSEGAGLQQPQHF
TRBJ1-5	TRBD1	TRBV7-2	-	TGTGCCAGCAGCACCTCCGACAGGGGCAATCAGCCCCAGCATTTT	CASSTSDRGNQPQHF
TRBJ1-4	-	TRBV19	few	TGTGCCAGTAGCTCTGGATCAACTAGGGATAATGAAAAACTGTTTTTT	CASSSGSTRDNEKLFF
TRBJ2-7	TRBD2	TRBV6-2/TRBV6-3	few	TGTGCCAGCAGTTATGGGGGTCCTAGCGGGAGAAGCTACGAGCAGTACTTC	CASSYGGPSGRSYEQYF
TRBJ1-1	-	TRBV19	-	TGTGCCAGTAGTACTCAATGGGGGGCTTTCACTGAAGCTTTCTTT	CASSTQWGAFTEAFF
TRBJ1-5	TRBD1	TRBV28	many	TGTGCCAGCAGAACTACACGGACAGGGGGCCGTTTTTATAGCAATCAGCCCCAGCATTTT	CASRTTRTGGRFYSNQPQHF
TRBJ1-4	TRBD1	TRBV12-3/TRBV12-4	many	TGTGCCAGCAGTGGACAGGGGAGGATTGAAAAACTGTTTTTT	CASSGQGRIEKLFF
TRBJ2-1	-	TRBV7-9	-	TGTGCCAGCAGCTCTACTGCCGGGACAAACTACAATGAGCAGTTCTTC	CASSSTAGTNYNEQFF
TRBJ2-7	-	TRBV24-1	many	TGTGCCACTGCCGAGGGGGAAGGCTACGAGCAGTACTTC	CATAEGEGYEQYF
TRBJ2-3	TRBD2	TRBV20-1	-	TGCAGTGCTAAGGCGGGAGTGCCGACAGATACGCAGTATTTT	CSAKAGVPTDTQYF
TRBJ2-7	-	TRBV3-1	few	TGTGCCACCCAGATAGGAATAGGAGCCTACGAGCAGTACTTC	CATQIGIGAYEQYF
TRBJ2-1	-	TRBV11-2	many	TGTGCCAGCAGCTTAGGGGGACAACTCTACAATGAGCAGTTCTTC	CASSLGGQLYNEQFF
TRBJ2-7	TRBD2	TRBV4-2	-	TGTGCCAGCAGCTATGTGGCTAGCGGGACCTCCTACGAGCAGTACTTC	CASSYVASGTSYEQYF
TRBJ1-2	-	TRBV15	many	TGTGCCACCAGCAGAGATAAGGGACCGTTAAACTATGGCTACACCTTC	CATSRDKGPLNYGYTF
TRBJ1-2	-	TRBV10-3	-	TGTGCCATCAGTGAGTCTGTATCAACCAGGGGCTATGGCTACACCTTC	CAISESVSTRGYGYTF
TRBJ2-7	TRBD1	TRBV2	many	TGTGCCAGCAGTCGGTTCGGACAGGGTCCTTACGAGCAGTACTTC	CASSRFGQGPYEQYF
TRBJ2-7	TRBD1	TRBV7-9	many	TGTGCCAGCAGCTCCGGGACAGGGGTCGCCGAGCAGTACTTC	CASSSGTGVAEQYF
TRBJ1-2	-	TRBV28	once	TGTGCCGGGTCAGGGCAGGGACGTGGCGACACCTTC	CAGSGQGRGDTF
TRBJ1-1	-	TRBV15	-	TGTGCCACCAGCAGTGGCCCAAGCACTGAAGCTTTCTTT	CATSSGPSTEAFF
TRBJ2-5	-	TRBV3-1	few	TGTGCCAGCAGCCCCTTCATAGGGGGGGGAGAGACCCAGTACTTC	CASSPFIGGGETQYF
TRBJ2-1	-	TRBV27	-	TGTGCCAGCAGTTTCCTAGGAAACAATGAGCAGTTCTTC	CASSFLGNNEQFF
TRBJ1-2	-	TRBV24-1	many	TGTGCCGCCCAGGACAGTAACTATGGCTACACCTTC	CAAQDSNYGYTF
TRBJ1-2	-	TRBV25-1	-	TGTGCCAGCAGTGAAGGTTGGGAAGCCTATGGCTACACCTTC	CASSEGWEAYGYTF
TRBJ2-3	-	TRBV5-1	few	TGCGCCAGCAGCTCCGCGACAGCGGCAATGGGTACGCAGTATTTT	CASSSATAAMGTQYF
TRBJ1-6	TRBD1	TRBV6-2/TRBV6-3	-	TGTGCCAGCACTCTTAACAGGGGACGTAGTTCACCCCTCCACTTT	CASTLNRGRSSPLHF
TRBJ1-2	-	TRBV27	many	TGTGCCAGCAGTTCATCAAGGGTCAATGGCTACACCTTC	CASSSSRVNGYTF
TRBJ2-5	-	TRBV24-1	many	TGTGCCACCAGTGCCGCTCCCAGGGGAGAGACCCAGTACTTC	CATSAAPRGETQYF
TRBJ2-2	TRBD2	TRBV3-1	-	TGTGCCAGCAGCCAGGGGACTAGCGGGAGCTGGTACACCGGGGAGCTGTTTTTT	CASSQGTSGSWYTGELFF
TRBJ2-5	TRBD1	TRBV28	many	TGTGCCAGCAGGCTACCGGGACAGGGAGGCCAAGAGACCCAGTACTTC	CASRLPGQGGQETQYF
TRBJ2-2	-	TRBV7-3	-	TGTGCCAGCAGCCTTACCGGGACGCTCGGGGAGCTGTTTTTT	CASSLTGTLGELFF
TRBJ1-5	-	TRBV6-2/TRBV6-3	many	TGTGCCAGCAGTTACTCGCGGGGGCAGCCCCAGCATTTT	CASSYSRGQPQHF
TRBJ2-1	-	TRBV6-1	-	TGTGCCAGCAGTTGGTCAGCGGAGATGAGAAATGAGCAGTTCTTC	CASSWSAEMRNEQFF
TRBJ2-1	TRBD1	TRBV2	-	TGTGCCAGTAGCCCGACAGGGTTGGGGTACAATGAGCAGTTCTTC	CASSPTGLGYNEQFF
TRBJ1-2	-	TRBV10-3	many	TGTGCCATCAGTTCCTATGCGACGGGGAACTATGGCTACACCTTC	CAISSYATGNYGYTF
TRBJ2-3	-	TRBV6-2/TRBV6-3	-	TGTGCCAGCAGTTACTCGGGAGGGGGAGATACGCAGTATTTT	CASSYSGGGDTQYF
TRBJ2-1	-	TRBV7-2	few	TGTGCCAGCTGTTACGTAGGACCCTACAATGAGCAGTTCTTC	CASCYVGPYNEQFF
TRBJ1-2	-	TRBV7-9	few	TGTGCCAGCAGCTTAGTGCGTACAGGGCAATTGCTTGGCTACACCTTC	CASSLVRTGQLLGYTF
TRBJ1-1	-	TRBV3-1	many	TGTGCCAGCAGCCAAGTGGGGATGAACACTGAAGCTTTCTTT	CASSQVGMNTEAFF
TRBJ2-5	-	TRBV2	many	TGTGCCAGCAGTGGACGGACTATCCAAGAGACCCAGTACTTC	CASSGRTIQETQYF
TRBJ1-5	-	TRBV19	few	TGTGCTAGTAGGGGATTTGGTCAGCCCCAGCATTTT	CASRGFGQPQHF
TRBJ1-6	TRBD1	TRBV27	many	TGTGCCAGCACTACGACAGGGACTAATTCACCCCTCCACTTT	CASTTTGTNSPLHF
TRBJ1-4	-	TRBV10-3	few	TGTGCCATCAGTGAGTCTTTGAGGCGCGGCGCAACTAATGAAAAACTGTTTTTT	CAISESLRRGATNEKLFF